This entry lists 25 T cell receptor beta chains sequenced from one sample in a study of metastatic and nonmetastatic thyroid tumors. TCRdb re-called clones from the PCR reads using MiXCR. The profile shows about 17,000 clones, approximately 29% of them singletons. Thyroid surgery was performed in patients who had received no treatment beforehand. Sequencing input: tumor tissue. These receptors were taken from a male donor with papillary thyroid cancer or a benign thyroid nodule (not recorded which). Some clones in this sample may be carry-over from other donors' samples.

This clone appeared a single time. The chain joins TRBV20-1 to TRBJ2-2; no clear D. V dropped 5 bases and J dropped 0 bases, with 16 bases sitting between them. Germline V gene sequence: CDR1 DFQATT, CDR2 SNEGSKA (reference sequence). The CDR3 is made up of 16 amino acids. CDR3 DNA: TGCAGTGCTTCCCAGTACTTACGGTCGAACACCGGGGAGCTGTTTTTT. Translation: CSASQYLRSNTGELFF.

The chain uses TRBV20-1 and TRBJ1-6, with D maybe TRBD1 (5 bases). The CDR3 is 16 residues long. The V and J ends lost 0 bases and 5 bases respectively, with 14 bases between them. Looked up from germline, CDR1 is DFQATT and CDR2 is SNEGSKA (reference sequence). In nucleotides, the CDR3 is TGCAGTGCTAGAGATCAAATACAGGAAAATAATTCACCCCTCCACTTT. Its translation is CSARDQIQENNSPLHF.

This clone has only one observation. The chain employs TRBV11-2 and TRBJ1-2; the D gene is possibly TRBD1 (5 bases). The CDR3 covers 12 residues. V shed 2 bases and J shed 8 bases, with 9 bases lying between them. CDR1 and CDR2 from the germline V gene are SGHAT and FQNNGV. This CDR3 is CASSLLGEGYTF. As DNA, the CDR3 is TGTGCCAGCAGCTTACTAGGGGAGGGCTACACCTTC. Full variable domain (rest looked up from reference TRBV11-2 and TRBJ1-2): EAGVAQSPRYKIIEKRQSVAFWCNPISGHATLYWYQQILGQGPKLLIQFQNNGVVDDSQLPKDRFSAERLKGVDSTLKIQPAKLEDSAVYLCASSLLGEGYTFGSGTRLTVV.

By its share, this clone is medium-sized. The chain is built from TRBV20-1 and TRBJ1-2; D not certain. V was shortened by 4 bases and J by 3 bases, with 9 bases between the two germline ends. Germline V gene lookup returns CDR1 DFQATT and CDR2 SNEGSKA (reference sequence). The CDR3 is 12 residues long. The CDR3 reads CSAIDGDYGYTF. The CDR3 DNA reads as TGCAGTGCTATAGATGGGGACTATGGCTACACCTTC.

By sample share, this clone is medium-sized. This chain links TRBV27 with TRBJ2-3; TRBD2 is a possible D gene (5 bases). The CDR3 spans 16 residues. Germline values: CDR1 MNHEY, CDR2 SMNVEV (reference sequence). V shed 2 bases and J shed 4 bases, with 16 bases lying between them. DNA for the CDR3: TGTGCCAGCAGTTTAGGCAGCGGCCCGCACCCAGATACGCAGTATTTT. It codes for CASSLGSGPHPDTQYF.

As concerns this clone: Its ends do not fully match the called genes, so a read error is possible. The chain recombines TRBV5-5 with TRBJ2-5; a weak D match, TRBD2 (5 bases). Germline V gene data show CDR1 as SGHKS and CDR2 as YYEKEE (reference sequence). This CDR3 comprises 13 residues. The CDR3 here is CGSGFQAQETQYF. The CDR3 coding sequence is TGTGGCAGCGGCTTCCAAGCCCAAGAGACCCAGTACTTC.

This rearrangement joins TRBV12-3 or TRBV12-4 to TRBJ1-1; D is possibly TRBD1 (6 bases). The CDR3 has 12 residues. V lost 7 bases and J lost 6, with 12 bases in between. The CDR3 sequence: CASNQQGSEAFF. CDR3 coding DNA: TGTGCCAGCAACCAACAGGGCTCTGAAGCTTTCTTT.

This clone occurred many times. CDR3 in amino acids: CASGLVPGQGSDTQYF. In nucleotides, the CDR3 is TGTGCTAGTGGTTTGGTTCCGGGACAGGGTTCAGATACGCAGTATTTT. The chain has TRBV12-5 and TRBJ2-3; 9 bases are shared with TRBD1. The CDR3 runs to 16 residues. Germline CDR1 and CDR2: LGHNT and FRNRAP. Trimming took 0 bases from V and 4 from J; bases not matched to a gene: 5. The whole variable domain, remainder taken from reference TRBV12-5 and TRBJ2-3, is DARVTQTPRHKVTEMGQEVTMRCQPILGHNTVFWYRQTMMQGLELLAYFRNRAPLDDSGMPKDRFSAEMPDATLATLKIQPSEPRDSAVYFCASGLVPGQGSDTQYFGPGTRLTVL.

This clone was observed many times. This chain uses TRBV5-5 with TRBJ2-2; 10 nucleotides match TRBD2. Germline CDR1 SGHKS, CDR2 YYEKEE (reference sequence). Trimming removed 1 base from V and 6 bases from J; junction bases left unmatched: 3. This CDR3 has 15 residues. CDR3 sequence: CASSLPSGRSGELFF. CDR3 nucleotide sequence: TGTGCCAGCAGCTTGCCTAGCGGGAGATCCGGGGAGCTGTTTTTT.

The chain combines TRBV9 with TRBJ2-7; the D gene is possibly TRBD2 (6 bases). Trimming shortened V by 5 bases and J by 7 bases, and 25 bases separated the two germline ends. Germline V gene data show CDR1 as SGDLS and CDR2 as YYNGEE. The CDR3 extends over 16 amino acids. Here the CDR3 reads CASSGPLLSGVIEQYF. CDR3 DNA: TGTGCCAGCAGTGGACCTTTACTATCGGGAGTCATAGAGCAGTACTTC. Full variable domain (rest looked up from reference TRBV9 and TRBJ2-7): DSGVTQTPKHLITATGQRVTLRCSPRSGDLSVYWYQQSLDQGLQFLIQYYNGEERAKGNILERFSAQQFPDLHSELNLSSLELGDSALYFCASSGPLLSGVIEQYFGPGTRLTVT.

Many counts were recorded for this clone. CDR3 amino acids: CASSQDSGPQETQYF. The CDR3 coding sequence is TGTGCCAGCAGCCAAGACTCGGGACCCCAAGAGACCCAGTACTTC. This chain connects TRBV3-1 to TRBJ2-5; D tentatively fits TRBD1 or TRBD2 (5 bases each). This CDR3 has 15 residues. CDR1 and CDR2 (germline): LGHDT, YNNKEL (reference sequence). V lost 0 bases and J lost 1, with 9 bases in between.

This clone qualifies as medium-sized. V is TRBV11-3 and J is TRBJ2-7, with D unclear. V lost 5 bases to trimming and J lost 3 bases, with 5 bases between them. In germline, CDR1 is SGHNT, CDR2 YENEEA. There are 11 residues in the CDR3. CDR3 in amino acids: CASSVYYEQYF. The CDR3 region has the DNA TGTGCCAGCAGCGTTTACTACGAGCAGTACTTC.

This clone showed up just a few times. The chain has TRBV29-1 and TRBJ2-3, with TRBD2 as a possible D gene (6 bases). Per germline, CDR1 SQVTM and CDR2 ANQGSEA. Trimming took off 3 bases at V and 3 bases at J, with 16 bases between the two ends. CDR3 size: 15 residues. The CDR3 reads CSVDRPSEGTDTQYF. The CDR3 region has the DNA TGCAGCGTTGACCGGCCTAGCGAGGGAACAGATACGCAGTATTTT.

At least ten counts were recorded for this clone. The genes are TRBV9 and TRBJ1-6; D uncertain. Germline lookup yields CDR1 SGDLS and CDR2 YYNGEE. V dropped 4 bases and J dropped 7 bases, with 21 bases sitting between them. The CDR3 is 17 amino acids. CDR3 sequence: CASSKLPPTDGNSPLHF. CDR3 DNA: TGTGCCAGCAGCAAGCTCCCGCCGACGGATGGGAATTCACCCCTCCACTTT.

In its sample, this clone was seen a few times. V gene TRBV28 combines with J gene TRBJ1-2; 9 positions agree with TRBD1. The CDR3 consists of 15 residues. The germline V gene has CDR1 MDHEN and CDR2 SYDVKM. The ends lost 4 bases at V and 6 bases at J; junction bases unmatched: 9. CDR3 nucleotide sequence: TGTGCCAGCAGTTCCTGGGACAGGGCGATTGATGGCTACACCTTC. This codes for CASSSWDRAIDGYTF.

This clone appeared a few times. Possible read error: a much larger clone is one base away. Other nucleotide sequences in the sample specify the same CDR3. Here the CDR3 DNA reads TGTGCCAGCGGTCGACAGGGTCGCGGAAACACCATATATTTT. Protein product: CASGRQGRGNTIYF. The chain employs TRBV6-1 and TRBJ1-3; 7 nucleotides agree with TRBD1. Unmatched junction bases numbered 8, after V lost 8 bases and J lost 4 bases. The CDR3 has 14 amino acids. Germline CDR1 MNHNS, CDR2 SASEGT.

Note on this clone: A read error may produce the germline difference seen at one junction end. This chain uses TRBV20-1 with TRBJ1-6; 8 bases map to TRBD1. The CDR3 totals 14 residues. Germline values: CDR1 DFQATT, CDR2 SNEGSKA (reference sequence). The CDR3 nucleotides are TGCAGTGCTCATAAGACAGGGGCGGATTCACCCCTCGACTTT. It yields the protein CSAHKTGADSPLDF.

This clone was counted ten times or more. The V gene is TRBV6-1, the J gene TRBJ1-1; weak D call: TRBD1 (6 bases). CDR1 is MNHNS and CDR2 is SASEGT in the germline V gene. V dropped 5 bases and J dropped 6 bases, with 7 bases sitting between them. The CDR3 spans 11 residues. The CDR3 DNA reads as TGTGCCAGCAGTACAGGGTCTGAAGCTTTCTTT. Translated: CASSTGSEAFF.

This clone was observed a few times. The chain is built from TRBV28 and TRBJ2-7, with 7 nucleotides matching TRBD1. Germline CDR1 reads MDHEN; CDR2 reads SYDVKM. This CDR3 is 12 amino acids long. The ends lost 4 bases at V and 6 bases at J; junction bases unmatched: 3. CDR3 loop: CASSYRGREQYF. Written as DNA, the CDR3 is TGTGCCAGCAGTTACAGGGGTCGCGAGCAGTACTTC.

The sample holds many counts of this clone. V is TRBV15 and J is TRBJ2-1, with TRBD1 as a possible D gene (6 bases). Per the germline V gene, CDR1 is LNHNV and CDR2 is YYDKDF (reference sequence). V shed 7 bases and J shed 2 bases, with 15 bases lying between them. This CDR3 spans 15 amino acids. CDR3: CATTLGGVPYNEQFF. CDR3 DNA sequence: TGTGCCACCACTCTAGGGGGTGTCCCCTACAATGAGCAGTTCTTC.

This clone appeared a few times. The gene calls are TRBV5-1 and TRBJ2-1, with 10 positions matching TRBD1. This CDR3 region has 14 residues. Germline V gene data show CDR1 as SGHRS and CDR2 as YFSETQ. Germline trimming cut 2 bases from V and 6 bases from J; bases unmatched to any gene: 2. DNA of the CDR3: TGCGCCAGCAGCTTCGGGACAGGGGTCAATGAGCAGTTCTTC. Encoded protein: CASSFGTGVNEQFF.

This clone was observed at least ten times. This rearrangement joins TRBV27 to TRBJ1-3; tentatively, D is TRBD1 (6 bases). Deletions cut 6 bases from V and 1 base from J, with 16 bases between. Germline V gives CDR1 MNHEY, CDR2 SMNVEV (reference sequence). The length of the CDR3 is 16 residues. CDR3 in DNA: TGTGCCAGCAGCCCGGCAGGGGTAGCGTCTGGAAACACCATATATTTT. As protein: CASSPAGVASGNTIYF.

Details on this clone: One end of the junction fails to match germline, which may point to a read error. This chain links TRBV20-1 with TRBJ2-6; 7 nucleotides align to TRBD2. Germline CDR1 DFQATT, CDR2 SNEGSKA (reference sequence). The CDR3 extends over 15 amino acids. Written as DNA, the CDR3 is TGCAGTACAATCGGGGGGTACTCTGGGTCCAACGTCCTGACTTTC. Translated, it gives CSTIGGYSGSNVLTF.

This clone was counted between two and nine times. The J gene is TRBJ2-7, the V gene TRBV20-1; TRBD2 matches at 7 bases. Germline loops: CDR1 DFQATT, CDR2 SNEGSKA (reference sequence). The J segment lost 3 bases and the V segment lost 1 base, leaving 3 bases of the junction unmatched. This CDR3 has 13 amino acids. CDR3 amino acids: CSARGLADYEQYF. CDR3 coding DNA: TGCAGTGCTAGAGGACTAGCCGACTACGAGCAGTACTTC.

This chain uses TRBV5-1 with TRBJ2-3; D ambiguous. Trimming shortened V by 4 bases and J by 0 bases, and 15 bases separated the two germline ends. Germline CDR1 reads SGHRS; CDR2 reads YFSETQ. The CDR3 covers 16 residues. The CDR3 bases are TGCGCCAGCAGCAGGGAAGAGTTTTCTAGCACAGATACGCAGTATTTT. Protein product: CASSREEFSSTDTQYF. The full variable domain, in which reference TRBV5-1 and TRBJ2-3 provide the parts outside the CDR3, is KAGVTQTPRYLIKTRGQQVTLSCSPISGHRSVSWYQQTPGQGLQFLFEYFSETQRNKGNFPGRFSGRQFSNSRSEMNVSTLELGDSALYLCASSREEFSSTDTQYFGPGTRLTVL.